A selection of T cell receptor beta chains follows, all from one sample in a study of T cell repertoires in cytomegalovirus infection. TCRdb re-called the reads through MiXCR, storing one row per CDR3 protein. The sample lists about 490,000 distinct CDR3 sequences; around 10% were seen once. The sequenced sample consisted of PBMCs. All receptors come from a human donor in good health (CMV status not recorded). Some clones in this sample may be carry-over from other donors' samples. Each CDR3 is given with its conserved first and last residue. D genes are given only for firm matches. Clone size is stated in some rows and not others, as once, few, many or a class when expanded.

-	many	TRBJ1-1	14	TRBV7-3	TGTGCCAGCAGCTTAGGAGGGAAGGGGACTGAAGCTTTCTTT	CASSLGGKGTEAFF
TRBD1	-	TRBJ1-2	15	TRBV29-1	TGCAGCGTTAACTCCCTTGACAGGGCGGTTTCAGGCTACACCTTC	CSVNSLDRAVSGYTF
TRBD2	many	TRBJ2-3	18	TRBV5-1	TGCGCCAGCAGCTTGGCCGGGGGGAAGATGGCGTTCACAGATACGCAGTATTTT	CASSLAGGKMAFTDTQYF
-	-	TRBJ2-1	14	TRBV20-1	TGCAGTGCTAGAGGAACGGGAGTGGTTGATGAGCAGTTCTTC	CSARGTGVVDEQFF
TRBD1	many	TRBJ2-2	16	TRBV7-8	TGTGCCAGCAGCCGCAGACAGGGTGCGAACACCGGGGAGCTGTTTTTT	CASSRRQGANTGELFF
TRBD2	few	TRBJ2-1	14	TRBV2	TGTGCCAGCCAGGGACTAGCGGATTACAATGAGCAGTTCTTC	CASQGLADYNEQFF
-	many	TRBJ1-5	15	TRBV5-5	TGTGCCAGCAGCTCCGGTCCAGTTTGGAATCAGCCCCAGCATTTT	CASSSGPVWNQPQHF
-	many	TRBJ1-1	14	TRBV7-3	TGTGCCAGCAGCTTATCGTTGGGGGCGGATGAAGCTTTCTTT	CASSLSLGADEAFF
-	-	TRBJ2-1	17	TRBV20-1	TGCAGTGCTATGCTCCGCCTAGGCGGGGGCGTCTACAATGAGCAGTTCTTC	CSAMLRLGGGVYNEQFF
-	-	TRBJ2-2	15	TRBV9	TGTGCCAGCAGCCCCCGGGCGATAGGGCCCGGGGAGCTGTTTTTT	CASSPRAIGPGELFF
TRBD2	many	TRBJ2-4	17	TRBV6-5	TGTGCCAGCAGTACCACGACTAGCTTTCAATCTCGAAACATTCAGTACTTC	CASSTTTSFQSRNIQYF
TRBD2	-	TRBJ2-3	17	TRBV3-1	TGTGCCAGCAGCCACCCAAGGACTAGCGGGAGCTCAGATACGCAGTATTTT	CASSHPRTSGSSDTQYF
-	few	TRBJ2-3	14	TRBV5-6	TGTGCCAGCAGCTTTGGCAGGGAAACAGATACGCAGTATTTT	CASSFGRETDTQYF
-	-	TRBJ2-1	11	TRBV20-1	TGCAGTGTGACTAGCTACAATGAGCAGTTCTTC	CSVTSYNEQFF
-	few	TRBJ2-5	14	TRBV29-1	TGCAGCGTTGAACTCTCGGGGCGCGGAGAGACCCAGTACTTC	CSVELSGRGETQYF
-	few	TRBJ2-5	13	TRBV29-1	TGCAGCGTTGTCGGACGTCACCAAGAGACCCAGTACTTC	CSVVGRHQETQYF
-	few	TRBJ1-1	13	TRBV12-3/TRBV12-4	TGTGCCAGCAGTTTGTATGCCCAGGGAGAAGCTTTCTTT	CASSLYAQGEAFF
TRBD2	many	TRBJ2-5	17	TRBV7-2	TGTGCCAGCAGCTTACGGGCGTGGGCTAGCGGGGGTGAGACCCAGTACTTC	CASSLRAWASGGETQYF
TRBD1	-	TRBJ2-5	14	TRBV2	TGTGCCAGCAGTACTCAGGGGGCAGAAGAGACCCAGTACTTC	CASSTQGAEETQYF
-	-	TRBJ2-2	20	TRBV23-1	TGCGCCAGCAGTCAACGGGGGATAGGCTCCCCCGCGAGGGACACTGGGGAGCTGTTTTTT	CASSQRGIGSPARDTGELFF
-	-	TRBJ1-2	15	TRBV6-2/TRBV6-3	TGTGCCAGCAGTTACGGCTCTACAGGGTTCGGAGGCTACACCTTC	CASSYGSTGFGGYTF
-	many	TRBJ1-1	11	TRBV6-2/TRBV6-3	TGTGCCAGCAGTAGTTTCTCTGAAGCTTTCTTT	CASSSFSEAFF